This TCR beta chain was recorded in a study of blood T cell repertoires in COVID-19. Study at large: Acute and convalescent COVID-19 samples came from the United States, Italy and Spain. PBMCs, B-cell-depleted T cells, or T cells were the source of the cDNA or gDNA that made up the material.

In its sample, this clone was seen once. In the authors' methods: Amplification from reference gene primers served as the basis for estimated nucleated cell counts. Generated by immunoSEQ multiplex PCR, the TCRdb table keeps only in-frame clones and is missing some. V and J calls and clone size are given by that table; D and trimming were obtained from the DNA. The repertoire holds approximately 160,000 clones, with roughly 80% as singletons. The origin of this receptor is a man aged 70-80 years with acute or convalescent COVID-19. Sequencing was carried out using peripheral blood.

CDR3 nucleotide sequence: TGTGCCAGCAGGCTGGGACAGGGTGGGACCGGGGAGCTGTTTTTT. This translates into CASRLGQGGTGELFF. The chain carries TRBV28 and TRBJ2-2, with 9 bases fitting TRBD1. The CDR3 consists of 15 residues. CDR1 and CDR2 (germline): MDHEN, SYDVKM. V gave up 6 bases and J gave up 5 bases; unmatched junction bases: 7. The full variable domain, with the rest looked up from reference TRBV28 and TRBJ2-2, is DVKVTQSSRYLVKRTGEKVFLECVQDMDHENMFWYRQDPGLGLRLIYFSYDVKMKEKGDIPEGYSVSREKKERFSLILESASTNQTSMYLCASRLGQGGTGELFFGEGSRLTVL.